The clone carrying this T cell receptor beta chain was counted at least ten times. These data belong to a study of blood T cell repertoires in COVID-19. With V trimmed by 1 base and J by 8 bases, 4 bases remained unmatched. Germline V CDR1 and CDR2: MGHRA, YSYEKL. There are 15 residues in the CDR3. Profiling relied on immunoSEQ multiplex PCR, and the TCRdb table lists in-frame clones only, not all of them. In the table there are around 270,000 clones, around 87% of which are singletons. This chain links TRBV4-1 with TRBJ1-5; 11 bases match TRBD1. The sequenced sample was peripheral blood. The clonotype originates from a woman aged 50 to 60 with acute or convalescent COVID-19. The CDR3 protein is CASSQGTGGGEPQHF. The CDR3 DNA is TGCGCCAGCAGCCAAGGGACAGGGGGCGGGGAGCCCCAGCATTTT.